Listed below are T cell receptor beta chains from one sample, sequenced in a study of HIV-infected children after antiretroviral therapy interruption. TCRdb processed the 3' RACE reads anew with MiXCR; each CDR3 protein has one entry. The sample holds about 89,000 distinct CDR3 sequences, approximately 6.9% seen once. This sample comprised CD45RA+ CD4+ T cells from PBMCs, pooled from several time points, obtained from a donor given antiretroviral therapy, either interrupted or continuous. The source is a pool of human donors with HIV. The CDR3 runs from the conserved cysteine through the conserved F or W. A D gene is named only where the DNA matches it firmly. A clone size is listed for some rows: how often the clone was seen (once, few, many), or a class if it is expanded.

d_call j_call clone_size v_call cdr3_nt cdr3_aa
TRBD1 TRBJ1-4 many TRBV10-3 TGTGCCATCAGACCGGGACAGGGCAAATCGGCTAATGAAAAACTGTTTTTT CAIRPGQGKSANEKLFF
TRBD1 TRBJ1-6 many TRBV27 TGTGCCAGCAGTCATCGGACAGGGGGTCGACATCATACGAATTCACCCCTCCACTTT CASSHRTGGRHHTNSPLHF
TRBD1 TRBJ2-7 NA TRBV6-1 TGTGCCAGCAGTGAATCACGACAGGGGGCCTACGAGCAGTACTTC CASSESRQGAYEQYF
TRBD2 TRBJ2-3 many TRBV7-8 TGTGCCAGCAGCTTAGTAGTAAGCGGGGCAGATACGCAGTATTTT CASSLVVSGADTQYF
NA TRBJ2-1 many TRBV5-1 TGCGCCAGCAGCCTAGGGGGTCGGACACACTACAATGAGCAGTTCTTC CASSLGGRTHYNEQFF
TRBD2 TRBJ2-3 many TRBV23-1 TGCGCCAGCAGTCAATTTCGCGGGGTAGCGGGGTTAGCAGATACGCAGTATTTT CASSQFRGVAGLADTQYF
NA TRBJ1-4 NA TRBV7-9 TGTGCCAGCAGCCATTGGAAGAATAATGAAAAACTGTTTTTT CASSHWKNNEKLFF
NA TRBJ2-7 many TRBV19 TGTGCCAGCAGTATAGACTGGGGGGCCTATGAACAGTACTTC CASSIDWGAYEQYF
NA TRBJ1-5 many TRBV6-5 TGTGCCAGCAGTCCCAAATGGGGGAATAGCAATCAGCCCCAGCATTTT CASSPKWGNSNQPQHF
NA TRBJ2-2 many TRBV7-2 TGTGCCAGCAGCTTGGCCTCCAGGGTGGACACCGGGGAGCTGTTTTTT CASSLASRVDTGELFF
TRBD1 TRBJ1-5 NA TRBV6-6 TGTGCCACCAGTCTGCAGGGGGCAGGTCAGCCCCAGCATTTT CATSLQGAGQPQHF
NA TRBJ2-7 NA TRBV12-3/TRBV12-4 TGTGCCAGCAGTACCACATACGAGCAGTACTTC CASSTTYEQYF
TRBD1 TRBJ1-6 many TRBV12-3/TRBV12-4 TGTGCCAGCAGTTACGTGCCGGGACAGGGCCTAGGGTTCGCGGTCAGCTCCTATAATTCACCCCTCCACTTT CASSYVPGQGLGFAVSSYNSPLHF
TRBD2 TRBJ2-2 many TRBV30 TGTGCCTGGAGGACTAGCGGGGTGAACACCGGGGAGCTGTTTTTT CAWRTSGVNTGELFF
TRBD1 TRBJ1-2 many TRBV29-1 TGCAGCGTTGAAGGACAGGGGATAGATGGCTACACCTTC CSVEGQGIDGYTF
NA TRBJ2-5 many TRBV6-5 TGTGCTAGCAGTTCACAGGGAGACACCCAGTACTTT CASSSQGDTQYF
NA TRBJ2-7 many TRBV23-1 TGCGCCAGCATGGGTTCGGCAGGGGACGAGCAGTACTTC CASMGSAGDEQYF
NA TRBJ1-4 many TRBV19 TGTGCCAGTAGTCCGACCTGGGCAGGGGAAAGCGAAAAACTGTTTTTT CASSPTWAGESEKLFF
NA TRBJ1-5 NA TRBV7-8 TGTGCCAGCAGCTTTCGGGGTTCGGTTTTTAGCAATCAGCCCCAGCATTTT CASSFRGSVFSNQPQHF
NA TRBJ2-2 many TRBV20-1 TGCAGTGCTAGAGTGGGGCCGGGCCGCGCGAACACCGGGGAGCTGTTTTTT CSARVGPGRANTGELFF
NA TRBJ1-5 many TRBV11-2 TGTGCCAGCAGCGCAAGGGGTCAGCCCCAGCATTTT CASSARGQPQHF
NA TRBJ2-1 many TRBV21-1 NA CASSKGVAGGSYNEQFF
NA TRBJ1-2 many TRBV6-2/TRBV6-3 TGTGCCAGCAGTCACGAAGGCTACACCTTC CASSHEGYTF
NA TRBJ2-5 many TRBV11-2 TGTGCCAGCAGCTTAGTAGGTAGTAGTCAAGAGACCCAGTACTTC CASSLVGSSQETQYF
NA TRBJ2-1 NA TRBV20-1 TGCAGTGCTGCCGTTTACTACAATGAGCAGTTCTTC CSAAVYYNEQFF
TRBD1 TRBJ2-3 many TRBV28 TGTGCCAGCAGTTCCGGGGACAGATTCTCTCCTTACACAGATACGCAGTATTTT CASSSGDRFSPYTDTQYF
NA TRBJ2-3 many TRBV29-1 TGCAGCGTTGAAACAGATACGCAGTATTTT CSVETDTQYF
NA TRBJ2-5 few TRBV7-1 TGTGCCAGCAGCTCAGACAAATATCCTGCAGAGACCCAGTACTTC CASSSDKYPAETQYF
NA TRBJ2-1 many TRBV9 TGTGCCAGCAGCGTAGAAACCGGGTACAATGAGCAGTTCTTC CASSVETGYNEQFF
TRBD1 TRBJ2-7 NA TRBV29-1 TGCAGCGTTACCGGACAGGGCATCGACGAGCAGTACTTC CSVTGQGIDEQYF
NA TRBJ1-5 NA TRBV5-5 TGTGCCAGCAGCTTGGCGCAGATAAATCAGCCCCAGCATTTT CASSLAQINQPQHF
TRBD2 TRBJ2-1 many TRBV3-1 TGTGCCAGCAGCCAACCCCGGGACTACAGCAATGAGCAGTTCTTC CASSQPRDYSNEQFF
NA TRBJ2-5 few TRBV10-1 TGCGCCAGCAGCCAAAGGGCCGGTACGCTCCAAGAGACCCAGTACTTC CASSQRAGTLQETQYF
NA TRBJ1-2 many TRBV5-1 TGCGCCAGCAGCTTGGAGGCAGGGGTCTTCTATGGCTACACCTTC CASSLEAGVFYGYTF
NA TRBJ1-5 many TRBV3-1 TGTGCCAGCAGCCAAGAACAGACCGATCAGCCCCAGCATTTT CASSQEQTDQPQHF
NA TRBJ2-3 once TRBV5-1 TGCGCCAGCAGCTGGTTCCGAGCAGATACGCAGTATTTT CASSWFRADTQYF
TRBD2 TRBJ2-1 many TRBV20-1 TGCAGTGCTAGCCCCGGGACTAGCGTTTACAATGAGCAGTTCTTC CSASPGTSVYNEQFF
NA TRBJ2-2 NA TRBV6-5 TGTGCCAGCAGTCGCCGACAGCGTAGCACCGGGGAGCTGTTTTTT CASSRRQRSTGELFF
TRBD1 TRBJ2-3 many TRBV15 TGTGCCACCAGCAGATCGTACAGGGGTTTAAGCACAGATACGCAGTATTTT CATSRSYRGLSTDTQYF
NA TRBJ2-5 many TRBV28 TGTGCCAGCAGTTTGGGTCTGGGGCAGCCCCAAGAGACCCAGTACTTC CASSLGLGQPQETQYF